This T cell receptor (beta chain) was found in a study of beta chain features in type 1 diabetes. There are a few counts of this clone. Its target is unknown. The V segment lost 4 bases and the J segment 10 bases; nucleotides outside the gene matches: 4. This CDR3 region has 12 residues. The germline V gene encodes CDR1 GTSNPN and CDR2 SVGIG (reference sequence). The isolated RNA, all of it, was reverse transcribed, so expressed TCRB transcripts were what got sequenced. The assay was immunoSEQ multiplex PCR, and TCRdb's table has in-frame clones only and misses some. The sample lists tens of thousands of clones; about 48% were seen once. The study, taken as a whole, reports: There was a moderate but significant shortening of TCRB CDR3s in all four CD4+ subsets of Type 1 diabetes patients.

Sequenced material: central memory CD4+ T cells from blood. The TCR originated in a man under 40 with type 1 diabetes. This chain connects TRBV30 to TRBJ1-6, with 7 bases that match TRBD1. CDR3 loop: CAWTTGRSPLHF. CDR3 in DNA: TGTGCCTGGACGACAGGGCGATCACCCCTCCACTTT.